Each of the 14 T cell receptor beta chains below was sequenced from the same sample in a study of blood T cell repertoires in COVID-19. TCRdb's copy holds only in-frame clones and misses some; the assay was immunoSEQ multiplex PCR. The sample has about 76,000 clones, 80% to 90% seen once. Sequencing used peripheral blood. The receptors were sampled from a woman aged 55-70 years with acute or convalescent COVID-19.

The chain joins TRBV6-6 to TRBJ2-3; TRBD2 matches 7 bases. After removal of 5 bases from V and 0 bases from J, the junction contained 8 bases not matched to a gene. CDR1 and CDR2 from the germline V gene are MNHNY and SVGAGI (reference sequence). This CDR3 is 16 amino acids long. CDR3 protein: CASSRTMGGSTDTQYF. The CDR3 nucleotides are TGTGCCAGCAGTAGAACAATGGGGGGGAGCACAGATACGCAGTATTTT.

V gene TRBV2 combines with J gene TRBJ1-1, with a possible D match to TRBD1 (5 bases). Trimming shortened V by 0 bases and J by 0 bases, and 11 bases separated the two germline ends. This CDR3 contains 16 residues. Germline V gene sequence: CDR1 SNHLY, CDR2 FYNNEI. The CDR3 here is CASSEALQGMNTEAFF. In DNA form, the CDR3 reads TGTGCCAGCAGTGAAGCGCTTCAGGGCATGAACACTGAAGCTTTCTTT.

This rearrangement joins TRBV2 to TRBJ1-1; 7 bases line up with TRBD1. V lost 8 bases and J lost 1; bases outside the gene matches: 13. From germline, CDR1 is SNHLY and CDR2 FYNNEI. The CDR3 loop spans 16 amino acids. The CDR3 reads CASPGQVGLPNTEAFF. In DNA form, the CDR3 reads TGTGCCAGCCCTGGACAGGTAGGATTACCGAACACTGAAGCTTTCTTT.

The rearrangement links TRBV2 to TRBJ1-2, with 9 bases matching TRBD1. After removal of 10 bases from V and 0 bases from J, the junction contained 15 bases not matched to a gene. Germline CDR1 and CDR2: SNHLY and FYNNEI. This CDR3 has 17 residues. The CDR3 here is CAITGTGIGSANYGYTF. Written as DNA, the CDR3 is TGTGCCATCACCGGGACAGGGATAGGATCCGCTAACTATGGCTACACCTTC.

The genes are TRBV25-1 and TRBJ1-1; 9 nucleotides match TRBD1. The CDR3 is 14 amino acids. Germline V CDR1 and CDR2: MGHDK, SYGVNS. V lost 6 bases and J lost 3; bases outside the gene matches: 5. The CDR3 is CASSRQGVYTEAFF. In nucleotides, the CDR3 is TGTGCCAGCAGCCGACAGGGGGTGTACACTGAAGCTTTCTTT.

This chain connects TRBV6-6 to TRBJ1-2, with 8 bases aligning to TRBD1. This CDR3 comprises 11 residues. Germline lookup yields CDR1 MNHNY and CDR2 SVGAGI (reference sequence). With 9 bases clipped from V and 10 bases from J, the junction kept 7 bases outside the gene matches. CDR3 sequence (DNA): TGTGCCAGTTCCCCGGGACAGGTCTACACCTTC. Translation gives CASSPGQVYTF.

The chain recombines TRBV7-2 with TRBJ2-5; 9 bases fit TRBD2. Germline assignment: CDR1 SGHTA and CDR2 FQGNSA. The CDR3 extends over 17 amino acids. V trimming: 0 bases; J trimming: 1 base; junction bases outside the gene matches: 6. This chain's CDR3 is CASSLAASGTSQETQYF. The CDR3 nucleotides read TGTGCCAGCAGCTTAGCGGCTAGCGGGACCTCCCAAGAGACCCAGTACTTC.

The rearrangement uses TRBV7-2 and TRBJ2-3; 9 bases match TRBD2. CDR1 and CDR2 (germline): SGHTA, FQGNSA. The CDR3 consists of 16 residues. The V and J ends lost 5 bases and 2 bases, in that order; junction bases with no gene match: 8. In nucleotides, the CDR3 is TGTGCCAGCAGCCGTCTGGCGGGGGGGGCCACAGATACGCAGTATTTT. It codes for CASSRLAGGATDTQYF.

The J gene is TRBJ2-3, the V gene TRBV5-6, with a weak D call TRBD2 (6 bases). From germline, CDR1 is SGHDT and CDR2 YYEEEE. Trimming took off 0 bases at V and 1 base at J, with 12 bases between the two ends. This CDR3 comprises 16 residues. CDR3 nucleotide sequence: TGTGCCAGCAGCTTGGGTTGGAGGGGAGGCACAGATACGCAGTATTTT. Protein product: CASSLGWRGGTDTQYF.

This clone showed up just a few times. This chain links TRBV9 with TRBJ1-4; a weak D match, TRBD1 (6 bases). The CDR3 is 18 amino acids. Trimming cost V 0 bases and J 4 bases, with 19 bases left between them. The germline V gene encodes CDR1 SGDLS and CDR2 YYNGEE. In DNA form, the CDR3 reads TGTGCCAGCAGCGTAGGAGGTGGACAGACCTCCTTTAATGAAAAACTGTTTTTT. Translation: CASSVGGGQTSFNEKLFF.

This clone was seen a handful of times. The rearrangement uses TRBV4-1 and TRBJ1-5; 9 positions match TRBD1. The germline V gene has CDR1 MGHRA and CDR2 YSYEKL. CDR3 length: 17 amino acids. The V and J ends lost 0 bases and 4 bases, in that order; junction bases with no gene match: 7. The CDR3 sequence: CASSQDETGGGNQPQHF. CDR3 coding DNA: TGCGCCAGCAGCCAAGATGAGACAGGGGGGGGAAATCAGCCCCAGCATTTT.

This clone was counted between two and nine times. This rearrangement joins TRBV7-9 to TRBJ1-4, with 8 nucleotides matching TRBD1. Per the germline V gene, CDR1 is SEHNR and CDR2 is FQNEAQ (reference sequence). The CDR3 extends over 15 amino acids. Trimming cost V 6 bases and J 2 bases; bases outside gene matches: 5. This chain's CDR3 is CASRPRQGTNEKLFF. For the CDR3, the DNA is TGTGCCAGCAGGCCTCGACAGGGGACTAATGAAAAACTGTTTTTT.

This clone showed up just a few times. The chain recombines TRBV6-1 with TRBJ1-1, with TRBD1 matching over 7 bases. The ends lost 3 bases at V and 8 bases at J; junction bases unmatched: 6. Germline CDR1 and CDR2: MNHNS and SASEGT. CDR3 length: 13 amino acids. The CDR3 bases are TGTGCCAGCAGTGATCACAGGGGTTCCGAAGCTTTCTTT. It is translated as CASSDHRGSEAFF.

This clone was seen a few times. This chain links TRBV9 with TRBJ1-4; the D is unclear. The CDR3 is 14 amino acids. With 3 bases removed from V and 10 bases from J, the gap between germline ends came to 16 bases. Germline CDR1 and CDR2: SGDLS and YYNGEE. The CDR3 DNA reads TGTGCCAGCAGCGCCACCCCCGATTTAGCAAAACTGTTTTTT. Residues: CASSATPDLAKLFF.